A selection of T cell receptor beta chains follows, all from one sample in a study of blood T cell repertoires in COVID-19. Some clones are missing from TCRdb's copy, which holds only in-frame ones; the method was immunoSEQ multiplex PCR. The sample records roughly 80,000 clones, about 84% being singletons. Sequenced sample: peripheral blood. The receptors shown here come from a woman in her 70s with acute or convalescent COVID-19. CDR3s include the opening cysteine and the closing phenylalanine or tryptophan. The D gene is left open where the match is weak. Expanded clones are given a class, and other clones once, few, many or no size at all.

J gene	V gene	D gene	clone size	CDR3 protein	CDR3 DNA
TRBJ1-2	TRBV11-3	.	.	CASSLIREEGYTF	TGTGCCAGCAGCTTAATCAGGGAAGAAGGCTACACCTTC
TRBJ1-2	TRBV27	.	.	CASSSPRGGVYGYTF	TGTGCCAGCAGTTCCCCGAGGGGAGGGGTCTATGGCTACACCTTC
TRBJ2-4	TRBV19	TRBD1	.	CASRLRDSQYF	TGTGCCAGCCGTCTGAGGGACAGCCAGTACTTC
TRBJ2-1	TRBV6-5	.	.	CASRQVSYNEQFF	TGTGCCAGCCGACAGGTCTCCTACAATGAGCAGTTCTTC
TRBJ1-6	TRBV3-1/TRBV3-2	TRBD1	.	CASSQGGPGGRLSPLHF	TGTGCCAGCAGCCAAGGCGGACCAGGGGGCAGGTTATCACCCCTCCACTTT
TRBJ1-1	TRBV29-1	TRBD1	.	CSVPERDRDTEAFF	TGCAGCGTTCCCGAACGGGACAGGGACACTGAAGCTTTCTTT
TRBJ1-2	TRBV2	.	.	CASSGTARGSTF	TGTGCCAGCTCCGGGACTGCCCGTGGCTCCACCTTC
TRBJ2-3	TRBV24-1	.	.	CATRRGGVGTDTQYF	TGTGCCACCCGTCGCGGGGGCGTTGGCACAGATACGCAGTATTTT
TRBJ2-3	TRBV18	.	.	CASSAPSTDTQYF	TGTGCCAGCTCAGCGCCTAGCACAGATACGCAGTATTTT
TRBJ2-1	TRBV3-1/TRBV3-2	.	.	CASSQGGGLYNEQFF	TGTGCCAGCAGCCAAGGGGGGGGGCTCTACAATGAGCAGTTCTTC
TRBJ1-5	TRBV15	.	.	CATSEDYGQGNQPQHF	TGTGCCACCAGCGAGGATTATGGGCAGGGGAATCAGCCCCAGCATTTT
TRBJ2-3	TRBV5-1	.	once	CASSPGIGGAADTQYF	TGCGCCAGCAGCCCGGGGATAGGGGGGGCGGCAGATACGCAGTATTTT
TRBJ1-4	TRBV3-1/TRBV3-2	.	.	CASSQGVRTVNEKLFF	TGTGCCAGCAGCCAAGGGGTTAGAACAGTAAATGAAAAACTGTTTTTT
TRBJ2-1	TRBV7-2	TRBD2	.	CASSLGWGAGGLGEQFF	TGTGCCAGCAGCTTAGGGTGGGGGGCGGGAGGGCTGGGTGAGCAGTTCTTC
TRBJ2-1	TRBV12-3/TRBV12-4	TRBD1	.	CASSLPGTGCLF	TGTGCCAGCAGTTTACCCGGGACAGGGTGTCTCTTC
TRBJ2-1	TRBV18	.	.	CASSPQERTSYNEQFF	TGTGCCAGCTCACCACAAGAGCGGACCTCCTACAATGAGCAGTTCTTC
TRBJ2-5	TRBV24-1	TRBD2	.	CATSDSRTSGGASETQYF	TGTGCCACCAGTGACTCACGGACTAGCGGGGGGGCCTCGGAGACCCAGTACTTC